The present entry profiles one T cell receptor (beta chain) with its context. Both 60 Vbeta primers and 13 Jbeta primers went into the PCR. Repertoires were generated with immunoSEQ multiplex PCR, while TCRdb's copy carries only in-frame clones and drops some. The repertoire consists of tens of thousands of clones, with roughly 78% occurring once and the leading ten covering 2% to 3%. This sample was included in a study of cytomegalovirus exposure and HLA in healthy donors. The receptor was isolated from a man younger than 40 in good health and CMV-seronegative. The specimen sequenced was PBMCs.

DNA for the CDR3: TGCAGCGTTGAAGAACGATACCACTACCAAGCCCAGTTCTTC. This translates into CSVEERYHYQAQFF. J is TRBJ2-1 and V is TRBV29-1; no definite D call. Trimming left V 0 bases short and J 13 bases short, with 19 bases between. Germline V lookup: CDR1 SQVTM, CDR2 ANQGSEA. The CDR3 has 14 residues.